A single sample is the source of the 25 T cell receptor beta chains below, sequenced in a study of OX40 agonist ivuxolimab in advanced cancers. The data were produced by immunoSEQ multiplex PCR, yet TCRdb's version contains in-frame clones alone and is incomplete. The sample consists of more than 100,000 clones, approximately 92% of them appearing once. The sample consisted of CD4+ or CD8+ T cells sorted from blood, taken in a trial of the OX40 agonist ivuxolimab. The origin of the receptors is an adult with an advanced solid tumor such as melanoma, head and neck, liver or kidney cancer.

This chain links TRBV19 with TRBJ1-1, with 7 bases aligning to TRBD1. The CDR3 extends over 14 amino acids. From germline, CDR1 is LNHDA and CDR2 SQIVND (reference sequence). Trimming removed 3 bases from V and 6 bases from J; junction bases left unmatched: 7. This chain's CDR3 is CASSMGTGDAEAFF. The CDR3 nucleotides are TGTGCCAGTAGTATGGGAACAGGGGATGCTGAAGCTTTCTTT.

The V and J genes are TRBV7-2 and TRBJ2-7; possibly TRBD1 for D (6 bases). Germline V CDR1 and CDR2: SGHTA, FQGNSA. V gave up 2 bases and J gave up 3 bases, with 8 bases separating them. The CDR3 is 13 residues long. CDR3 in DNA: TGTGCCAGCAGCTTACAGGGGTTCTACGAGCAGTACTTC. Translation gives CASSLQGFYEQYF.

The V and J genes are TRBV4-2 and TRBJ2-3; TRBD2 matches 7 bases. J lost 4 bases, V lost 1 base, and 8 bases had no gene match. Per germline, CDR1 LGHNA and CDR2 YNFKEQ. The CDR3 covers 16 residues. Written as DNA, the CDR3 is TGTGCCAGCAGCCAAGGATCGCTAGCGGATTCAGATACGCAGTATTTT. Protein: CASSQGSLADSDTQYF.

The chain has TRBV28 and TRBJ1-6, with TRBD1 identical over 9 bases. V shed 4 bases and J 6 bases; nucleotides not matched to a gene: 4. This CDR3 is 15 amino acids long. CDR1 MDHEN and CDR2 SYDVKM come from the germline V gene. The CDR3 nucleotides are TGTGCCAGCAGTTCCCCGACAGGGGGTAATTCACCCCTCCACTTT. Translating it yields CASSSPTGGNSPLHF.

This sequence joins TRBV30 and TRBJ1-4; maybe TRBD1 (6 bases). This CDR3 spans 13 amino acids. Germline CDR1 GTSNPN, CDR2 SVGIG (reference sequence). V dropped 6 bases and J dropped 4 bases, with 12 bases sitting between them. CDR3 nucleotide sequence: TGTGCCTGCCAAGGACAGTTTAATGAAAAACTGTTTTTT. The encoded protein is CACQGQFNEKLFF.

The gene calls are TRBV28 and TRBJ1-2; weak D call: TRBD1 (6 bases). There are 13 residues in the CDR3. Trimming pared 7 bases from V and 0 bases from J, leaving 9 bases between. Per the germline V gene, CDR1 is MDHEN and CDR2 is SYDVKM. DNA of the CDR3: TGTGCCAGCACCAGACAGGCTAACTATGGCTACACCTTC. This codes for CASTRQANYGYTF.

This chain uses TRBV7-6 with TRBJ2-1; D assignment may be TRBD1 or TRBD2 (7 bases each). This CDR3 has 16 residues. The germline V and J ends were trimmed by 7 bases and 7 bases, with 23 bases remaining between them. The V gene's germline CDR1 is SGHVS and CDR2 FNYEAQ. The CDR3 coding sequence is TGTGCCAGCACCCCACTGAGGGGGCGGGGGAGTAATGAGCAGTTCTTC. Protein: CASTPLRGRGSNEQFF.

This chain connects TRBV5-1 to TRBJ1-6, with 7 nucleotides matching TRBD1. Germline values: CDR1 SGHRS, CDR2 YFSETQ. Trimming at V came to 4 bases and at J to 7 bases, leaving 5 bases not matched to a gene. The length of the CDR3 is 14 residues. Here the CDR3 reads CASSDGQANSPLHF. Written as DNA, the CDR3 is TGCGCCAGCAGCGATGGACAGGCGAATTCACCCCTCCACTTT.

V usage is TRBV28 and J usage is TRBJ2-7, with a possible D match to TRBD1 (6 bases). Germline assignment: CDR1 MDHEN and CDR2 SYDVKM. The germline V and J ends were trimmed by 6 bases and 1 base, with 7 bases remaining between them. This CDR3 is 12 amino acids long. CDR3 sequence reads: CASRQGSYEQYF. Here the CDR3 DNA reads TGTGCCAGCAGACAGGGTTCCTACGAGCAGTACTTC.

This clone came up a few times. This chain connects TRBV7-3 to TRBJ2-5; 14 bases map to TRBD2. Germline V CDR1 and CDR2: SGHTA, FQGTGA. The CDR3 spans 17 residues. V dropped 5 bases and J dropped 2; count of bases not matched to a gene: 7. The CDR3 is CASSPGTSGGTQETQYF. CDR3 nucleotide sequence: TGTGCCAGCAGCCCCGGGACTAGCGGGGGAACTCAAGAGACCCAGTACTTC.

V usage is TRBV7-2 and J usage is TRBJ1-1; perhaps TRBD1 as D (6 bases). Germline CDR1 reads SGHTA; CDR2 reads FQGNSA. V gave up 4 bases and J gave up 3 bases, with 6 bases separating them. The CDR3 sequence is 12 residues long. The CDR3 sequence is CASSWGHTEAFF. The CDR3 DNA is TGTGCCAGCAGCTGGGGGCACACTGAAGCTTTCTTT.

This chain uses TRBV15 with TRBJ1-2; 7 bases fit TRBD1. Trimming cost V 4 bases and J 4 bases; bases outside gene matches: 6. Looked up from germline, CDR1 is LNHNV and CDR2 is YYDKDF (reference sequence). CDR3 length equals 14 residues. In DNA, the CDR3 is TGTGCCACCAGCAACCAGGGGGTGGGCTATGGCTACACCTTC. Translating gives CATSNQGVGYGYTF.

The chain carries TRBV5-1 and TRBJ2-3, with 11 bases aligning to TRBD2. Looked up from germline, CDR1 is SGHRS and CDR2 is YFSETQ. The CDR3 is made up of 15 amino acids. V shed 5 bases and J 2 bases; nucleotides not matched to a gene: 4. The DNA for the CDR3 is TGCGCCAGCAGACTTAGCGGGGGGGCCACAGATACGCAGTATTTT. Protein: CASRLSGGATDTQYF.

V gene TRBV19 combines with J gene TRBJ2-7; 7 bases agree with TRBD1. Looked up from germline, CDR1 is LNHDA and CDR2 is SQIVND (reference sequence). Germline trimming cut 3 bases from V and 3 bases from J; bases unmatched to any gene: 14. The CDR3 extends over 17 amino acids. CDR3 residues: CASSMSWGPTGNYEQYF. CDR3 sequence (DNA): TGTGCCAGTAGTATGAGTTGGGGGCCGACAGGGAACTACGAGCAGTACTTC.

The genes are TRBV19 and TRBJ2-3; D not certain. Deletions cut 5 bases from V and 0 bases from J, with 12 bases between. The CDR3 is made up of 15 amino acids. Germline values: CDR1 LNHDA, CDR2 SQIVND (reference sequence). CDR3 loop: CASSAWTGSTDTQYF. DNA of the CDR3: TGTGCCAGTAGTGCCTGGACGGGTAGCACAGATACGCAGTATTTT.

The chain recombines TRBV5-1 with TRBJ2-1; D is perhaps TRBD1 or TRBD2 (5 bases each). Trimming stripped 0 bases from V and 6 bases from J, with 19 bases between. The CDR3 runs 17 residues. Per germline, CDR1 SGHRS and CDR2 YFSETQ. CDR3 in amino acids: CASSLAGTELISNEQFF. CDR3 DNA: TGCGCCAGCAGCTTGGCCGGGACGGAGTTAATATCCAATGAGCAGTTCTTC.

The V and J genes are TRBV7-2 and TRBJ2-3, with D unclear. The germline V gene encodes CDR1 SGHTA and CDR2 FQGNSA. This CDR3 comprises 13 residues. V lost 1 base and J lost 4, with 6 bases in between. This chain's CDR3 is CASSLGGPDTQYF. In DNA, the CDR3 is TGTGCCAGCAGCTTAGGTGGCCCAGATACGCAGTATTTT.

This chain connects TRBV2 to TRBJ2-1; D may be TRBD1 (6 bases). V was trimmed by 7 bases and J by 16 bases, leaving 17 bases between them. Per the germline V gene, CDR1 is SNHLY and CDR2 is FYNNEI. This CDR3 region has 11 residues. The CDR3 region is CASTTGPPTFF. CDR3 nucleotides: TGTGCCAGCACTACAGGGCCCCCGACATTCTTC.

This chain uses TRBV30 with TRBJ1-6; D ambiguous. V dropped 0 bases and J dropped 10 bases, with 4 bases sitting between them. Germline V lookup: CDR1 GTSNPN, CDR2 SVGIG (reference sequence). The CDR3 totals 11 residues. The CDR3 DNA follows: TGTGCCTGGAGTGTGGAATCACCCCTCCACTTT. Its protein is CAWSVESPLHF. Together with reference TRBV30 and TRBJ1-6, the CDR3 gives the full variable domain: SQTIHQWPATLVQPVGSPLSLECTVEGTSNPNLYWYRQAAGRGLQLLFYSVGIGQISSEVPQNLSASRPQDRQFILSSKKLLLSDSGFYLCAWSVESPLHFGNGTRLTVT.

Of note for this clone: Different DNA sequences within this sample yield the same CDR3. V is TRBV27 and J is TRBJ2-7; no clear D gene. This CDR3 region has 11 residues. The germline CDR1 and CDR2 sequences are MNHEY and SMNVEV (reference sequence). The ends were cut back, 4 bases at V and 3 bases at J, with 4 bases in the middle. The CDR3 is CASSSRYEQYF. The CDR3 nucleotides read TGTGCCAGCAGTTCCCGCTACGAGCAGTACTTC.

In DNA, the CDR3 is TGTGCCAGCAGCTTAGGTTTGGCGGGGTCCAGTACCCACTTT. Amino acids: CASSLGLAGSSTHF. The V call is TRBV7-2, the J call TRBJ1-6, with no clear D. Germline values: CDR1 SGHTA, CDR2 FQGNSA. V was shortened by 1 base and J by 18 bases, with 19 bases between the two germline ends. The CDR3 contains 14 residues.

The rearrangement joins TRBV7-2 to TRBJ2-2, with 9 positions matching TRBD2. CDR1 and CDR2 from the germline V gene are SGHTA and FQGNSA. The V and J ends lost 3 bases and 5 bases, in that order; junction bases with no gene match: 4. The CDR3 has 15 residues. The CDR3 DNA sequence: TGTGCCAGCAGCTTGGTAGCGGGGGTGACCGGGGAGCTGTTTTTT. Its protein is CASSLVAGVTGELFF. The full variable domain, with the rest looked up from reference TRBV7-2 and TRBJ2-2, is GAGVSQSPSNKVTEKGKDVELRCDPISGHTALYWYRQSLGQGLEFLIYFQGNSAPDKSGLPSDRFSAERTGGSVSTLTIQRTQQEDSAVYLCASSLVAGVTGELFFGEGSRLTVL.

This chain connects TRBV2 to TRBJ1-6, with D unresolved. The CDR3 has 14 amino acids. Germline V gene lookup returns CDR1 SNHLY and CDR2 FYNNEI. V lost 5 bases and J lost 9, with 14 bases in between. CDR3 sequence (DNA): TGTGCCAGCAGTCAAGACAAGCTGGGTTCACCCCTCCACTTT. This encodes CASSQDKLGSPLHF.

This clone came up once. V gene TRBV4-1 combines with J gene TRBJ2-5; 8 bases match TRBD2. Germline CDR1 reads MGHRA; CDR2 reads YSYEKL. The CDR3 length is 15 residues. The junction had 3 bases not matched to a gene; V was cut back by 1 base and J by 2 bases. CDR3 in DNA: TGCGCCAGCAGCCAAGCGGGGGGGTGGCAAGAGACCCAGTACTTC. Its protein is CASSQAGGWQETQYF.

The CDR3 DNA is TGTGCCAGCAGCCCCCGCGGGGGGGAACTCTTAGGAGCTCCCGAGCAGTACTTC. Translating it yields CASSPRGGELLGAPEQYF. This chain connects TRBV5-4 to TRBJ2-7; 9 bases agree with TRBD2. This CDR3 comprises 18 residues. J was trimmed by 6 bases and V by 4 bases; bases with no gene match: 20. Looked up from germline, CDR1 is SGHNT and CDR2 is YYREEE (reference sequence).